This T cell receptor (beta chain) was sequenced in a study of shared clonotypes between healthy human individuals. General observations from the study: Limitation of the genetic and exposure-history diversity represented came from the few donors.

From CD4+ cells came CD45RA+ naive and CD45RA-negative memory subsets. Measured with immunoSEQ multiplex PCR; TCRdb has only the in-frame clones, and not every one. The sample lists about 2.3 million clones; approximately 95% were seen once. Points on this clone: What it binds is not known.

The sequence came from a man aged 18 to 30 in good health. Some clones in this sample may be carry-over from other donors' samples. Sequencing was performed on naive CD4+ T cells from PBMCs. Documented subset: CD45RA+ positively selected.

The CDR3 is CASSLMVVGATDTQYF. DNA for the CDR3: TGTGCCAGCAGCTTAATGGTCGTGGGAGCTACAGATACGCAGTATTTT. The V gene is TRBV7-8, the J gene TRBJ2-3; D is perhaps TRBD2 (5 bases). The CDR3 extends over 16 amino acids. The germline V and J ends were trimmed by 2 bases and 3 bases, with 15 bases remaining between them. The germline CDR1 and CDR2 sequences are SGHVS and FQNEAQ.